This TCR beta chain appears in the sequencing data of a study of Ad26.COV2.S vaccination and SARS-CoV-2 variants. About the study: This donor came from the COV1001 trial of Ad26.COV2.S. By the intramuscular route, Ad26.COV2.S was given once, or twice 56 days apart.

Study findings and constraints: Responses of spike-specific T cells (both CD8+ and CD4+) reportedly showed substantial breadth after vaccination.

Note on this clone: Its antigen is not identified.

This CDR3 is built from 14 residues. Looked up from germline, CDR1 is SGHRS and CDR2 is YFSETQ. The trim removed 4 bases at V and 8 bases at J, leaving 6 bases unmatched. Treatment described: roughly 19 received Ad26.COV2.S at low or high dose, single or two shots; 5 received placebo; per-sample allocation not given. All samples were drawn on day 63, counting from the first vaccine or placebo injection. The administered vaccine (an Ad26 vector) expressed Wuhan-strain SARS-CoV-2 spike. The protocol was immunoSEQ multiplex PCR, while the TCRdb copy is restricted to in-frame clones and leaves out a portion. Here the sample spans around 300,000 clones, roughly 90% being singletons.

Sample: peripheral blood, taken in a trial of Ad26.COV2.S vaccine versus placebo. This rearrangement joins TRBV5-1 to TRBJ1-4, with TRBD1 matching over 9 bases. The clonotype originates from a person aged 18-60 years who received the Ad26.COV2.S COVID-19 vaccine or a placebo. The CDR3 sequence: CASSRDREYEKLFF. The CDR3 DNA reads as TGCGCCAGCAGCCGGGACAGGGAGTACGAAAAACTGTTTTTT.